The sample holds a few counts of the clone carrying this T cell receptor (beta chain). Antigen specificity is unknown. Using its own MiXCR run on the 5' RACE reads, TCRdb lists one record per CDR3 protein. The sample gives around 450,000 distinct CDR3 sequences, 20% of which show up once; 7.5% to 9.5% is in the top ten. This sample was included in a study of T-cell memory formation after mild COVID-19. Regarding the study as a whole: Clones that contracted clustered mainly in CM and EM if CD4+ and in EMRA if CD8+.

CDR1 SGHVS and CDR2 FQNEAQ come from the germline V gene. Trimming removed 1 base at V and 1 base at J, with 14 bases between. This CDR3 is built from 17 residues. The sequence derives from an adult woman who had mild COVID-19 (a few samples of this study predate the infection). Cell type and time point are not known. V gene TRBV7-8 combines with J gene TRBJ1-5, with D uncertain. Material: PBMCs or a T cell subset sorted from them (not recorded which). The DNA for the CDR3 is TGTGCCAGCAGCTTAGAATATTTAGGGATGAGCAATCAGCCCCAGCATTTT. This translates into CASSLEYLGMSNQPQHF. The whole variable domain, remainder taken from reference TRBV7-8 and TRBJ1-5, is GAGVSQSPRYKVAKRGQDVALRCDPISGHVSLFWYQQALGQGPEFLTYFQNEAQLDKSGLPSDRFFAERPEGSVSTLKIQRTQQEDSAVYLCASSLEYLGMSNQPQHFGDGTRLSIL.